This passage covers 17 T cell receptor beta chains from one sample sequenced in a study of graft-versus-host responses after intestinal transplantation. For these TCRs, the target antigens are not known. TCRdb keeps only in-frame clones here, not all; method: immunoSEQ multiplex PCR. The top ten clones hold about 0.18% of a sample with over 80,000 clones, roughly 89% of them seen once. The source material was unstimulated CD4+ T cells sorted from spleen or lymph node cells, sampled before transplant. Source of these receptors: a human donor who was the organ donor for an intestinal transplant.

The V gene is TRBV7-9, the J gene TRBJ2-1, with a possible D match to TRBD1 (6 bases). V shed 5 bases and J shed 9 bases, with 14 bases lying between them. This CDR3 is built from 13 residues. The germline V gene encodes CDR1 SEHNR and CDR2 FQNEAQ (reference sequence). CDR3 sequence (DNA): TGTGCCAGCAGCCAAAACAGGGAAAGTGAGCAGTTCTTC. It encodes CASSQNRESEQFF.

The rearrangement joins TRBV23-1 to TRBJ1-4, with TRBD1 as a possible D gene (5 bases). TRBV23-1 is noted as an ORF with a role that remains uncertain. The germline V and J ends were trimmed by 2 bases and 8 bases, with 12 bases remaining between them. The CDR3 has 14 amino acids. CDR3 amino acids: CASSQLTASEKLFF. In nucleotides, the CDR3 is TGCGCCAGCAGTCAACTGACAGCCTCAGAAAAACTGTTTTTT.

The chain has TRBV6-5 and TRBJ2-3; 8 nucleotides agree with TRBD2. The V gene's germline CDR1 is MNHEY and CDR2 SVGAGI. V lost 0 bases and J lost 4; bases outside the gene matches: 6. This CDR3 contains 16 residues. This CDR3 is CASSYSRFGGADTQYF. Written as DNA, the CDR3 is TGTGCCAGCAGTTACTCGAGGTTCGGGGGGGCAGATACGCAGTATTTT.

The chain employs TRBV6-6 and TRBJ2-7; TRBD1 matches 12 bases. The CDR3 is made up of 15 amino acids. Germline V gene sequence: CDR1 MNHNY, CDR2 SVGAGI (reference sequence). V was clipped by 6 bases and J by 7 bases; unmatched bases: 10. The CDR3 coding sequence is TGTGCCAGCAGCCCCTCCGGGACAGGGGGCGCAGAGCAGTACTTC. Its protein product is CASSPSGTGGAEQYF.

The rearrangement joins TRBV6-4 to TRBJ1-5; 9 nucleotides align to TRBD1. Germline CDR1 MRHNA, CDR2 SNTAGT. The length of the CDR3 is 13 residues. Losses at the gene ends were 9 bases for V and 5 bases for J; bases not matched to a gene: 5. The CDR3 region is CARGQGVDQPQHF. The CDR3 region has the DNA TGTGCCAGGGGACAGGGCGTGGATCAGCCCCAGCATTTT.

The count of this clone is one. The CDR3 DNA sequence: TGCGCCAGCAGCTTTTCGACGAGGACCGGGACTAGCGGGGGGAACACCGGGGAGCTGTTTTTT. Translated: CASSFSTRTGTSGGNTGELFF. This chain links TRBV5-1 with TRBJ2-2; 14 bases agree with TRBD2. The CDR3 covers 21 residues. CDR1 SGHRS and CDR2 YFSETQ come from the germline V gene. V lost 2 bases, J lost 1 base, and 13 bases stayed unmatched. Looking up the rest from reference TRBV5-1 and TRBJ2-2 gives the full variable domain: KAGVTQTPRYLIKTRGQQVTLSCSPISGHRSVSWYQQTPGQGLQFLFEYFSETQRNKGNFPGRFSGRQFSNSRSEMNVSTLELGDSALYLCASSFSTRTGTSGGNTGELFFGEGSRLTVL.

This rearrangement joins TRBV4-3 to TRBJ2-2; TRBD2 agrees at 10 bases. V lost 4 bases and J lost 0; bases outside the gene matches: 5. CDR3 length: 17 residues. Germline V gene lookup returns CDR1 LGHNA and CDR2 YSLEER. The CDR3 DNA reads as TGCGCCAGCAGCCGTCTAGCGGGGGATCCGAACACCGGGGAGCTGTTTTTT. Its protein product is CASSRLAGDPNTGELFF.

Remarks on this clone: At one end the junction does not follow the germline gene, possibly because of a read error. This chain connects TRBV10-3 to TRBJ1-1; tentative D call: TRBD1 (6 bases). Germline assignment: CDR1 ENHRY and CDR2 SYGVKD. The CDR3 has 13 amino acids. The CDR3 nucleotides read TGTGCCATCACCCAGGGACCCGGCAGGGGTGAAATCTTT. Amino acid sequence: CAITQGPGRGEIF.

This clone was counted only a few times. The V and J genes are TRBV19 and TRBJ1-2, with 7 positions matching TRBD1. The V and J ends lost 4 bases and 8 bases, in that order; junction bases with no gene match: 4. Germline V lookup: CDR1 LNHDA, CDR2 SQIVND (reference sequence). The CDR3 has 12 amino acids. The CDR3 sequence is CASSTWDRGYTF. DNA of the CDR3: TGTGCCAGTAGTACTTGGGACAGAGGCTACACCTTC.

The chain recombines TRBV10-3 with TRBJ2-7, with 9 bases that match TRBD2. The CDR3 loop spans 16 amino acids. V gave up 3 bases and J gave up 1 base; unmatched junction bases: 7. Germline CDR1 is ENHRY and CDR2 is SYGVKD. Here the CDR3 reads CAISEPGRGGSYEQYF. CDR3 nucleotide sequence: TGTGCCATCAGTGAACCGGGGCGGGGGGGATCCTACGAGCAGTACTTC.

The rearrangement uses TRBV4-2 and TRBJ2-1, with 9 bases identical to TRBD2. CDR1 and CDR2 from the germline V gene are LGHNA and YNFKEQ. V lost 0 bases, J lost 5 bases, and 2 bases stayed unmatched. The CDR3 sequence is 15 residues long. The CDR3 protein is CASSQERLADNEQFF. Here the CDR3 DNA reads TGTGCCAGCAGCCAAGAGCGACTAGCGGACAATGAGCAGTTCTTC.

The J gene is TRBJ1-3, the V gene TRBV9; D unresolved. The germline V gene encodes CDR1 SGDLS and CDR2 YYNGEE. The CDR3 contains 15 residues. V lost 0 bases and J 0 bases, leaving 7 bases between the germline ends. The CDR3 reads CASSVEQHSGNTIYF. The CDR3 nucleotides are TGTGCCAGCAGCGTAGAACAGCACTCTGGAAACACCATATATTTT.

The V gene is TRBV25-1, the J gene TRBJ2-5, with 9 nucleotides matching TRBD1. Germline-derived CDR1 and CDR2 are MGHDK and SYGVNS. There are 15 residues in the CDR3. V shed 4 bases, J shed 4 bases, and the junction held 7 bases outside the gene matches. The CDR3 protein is CASSVGTGIGETQYF. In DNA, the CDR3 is TGTGCCAGCAGTGTCGGGACAGGGATCGGAGAGACCCAGTACTTC.

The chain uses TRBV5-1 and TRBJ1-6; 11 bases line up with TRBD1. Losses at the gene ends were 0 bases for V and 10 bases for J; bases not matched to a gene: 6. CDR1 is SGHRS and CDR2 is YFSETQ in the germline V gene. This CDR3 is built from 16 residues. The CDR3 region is CASSLAGQGGLSPLHF. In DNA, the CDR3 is TGCGCCAGCAGCTTGGCGGGACAGGGGGGATTATCACCCCTCCACTTT.

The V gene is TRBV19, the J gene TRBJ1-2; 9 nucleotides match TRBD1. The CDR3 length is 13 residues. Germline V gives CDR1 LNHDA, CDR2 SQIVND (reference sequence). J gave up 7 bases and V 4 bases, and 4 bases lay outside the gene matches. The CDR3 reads CASSTGTGSGYTF. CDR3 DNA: TGTGCCAGTAGTACGGGGACAGGGTCTGGCTACACCTTC.

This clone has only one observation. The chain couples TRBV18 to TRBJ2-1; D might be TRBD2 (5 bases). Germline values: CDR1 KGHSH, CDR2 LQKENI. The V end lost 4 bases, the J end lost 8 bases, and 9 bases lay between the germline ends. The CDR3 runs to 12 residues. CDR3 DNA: TGTGCCAGCTCACTGGGGAGCGATGAGCAGTTCTTC. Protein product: CASSLGSDEQFF.

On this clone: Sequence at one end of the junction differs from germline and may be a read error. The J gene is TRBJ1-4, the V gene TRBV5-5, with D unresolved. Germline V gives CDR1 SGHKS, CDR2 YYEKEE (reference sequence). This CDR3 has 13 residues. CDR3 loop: CASSLDPAWSRVF. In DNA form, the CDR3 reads TGTGCCAGCAGCTTGGATCCAGCTTGGTCGAGGGTTTTT.